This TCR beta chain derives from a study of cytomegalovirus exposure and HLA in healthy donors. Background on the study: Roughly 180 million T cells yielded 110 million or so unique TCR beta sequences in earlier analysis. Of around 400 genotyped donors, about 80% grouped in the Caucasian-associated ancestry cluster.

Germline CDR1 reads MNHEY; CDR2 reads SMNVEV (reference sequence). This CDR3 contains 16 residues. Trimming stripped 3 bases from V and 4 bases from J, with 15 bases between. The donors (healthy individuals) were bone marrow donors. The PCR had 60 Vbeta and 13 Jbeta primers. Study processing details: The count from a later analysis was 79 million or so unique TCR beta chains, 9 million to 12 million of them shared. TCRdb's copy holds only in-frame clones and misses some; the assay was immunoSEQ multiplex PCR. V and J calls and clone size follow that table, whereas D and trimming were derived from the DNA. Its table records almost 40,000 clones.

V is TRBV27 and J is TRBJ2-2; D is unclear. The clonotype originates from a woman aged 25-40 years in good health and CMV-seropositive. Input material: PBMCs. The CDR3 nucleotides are TGTGCCAGCAGTTTTCCCCGTGGAGAGACCACCGGGGAGCTGTTTTTT. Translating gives CASSFPRGETTGELFF.